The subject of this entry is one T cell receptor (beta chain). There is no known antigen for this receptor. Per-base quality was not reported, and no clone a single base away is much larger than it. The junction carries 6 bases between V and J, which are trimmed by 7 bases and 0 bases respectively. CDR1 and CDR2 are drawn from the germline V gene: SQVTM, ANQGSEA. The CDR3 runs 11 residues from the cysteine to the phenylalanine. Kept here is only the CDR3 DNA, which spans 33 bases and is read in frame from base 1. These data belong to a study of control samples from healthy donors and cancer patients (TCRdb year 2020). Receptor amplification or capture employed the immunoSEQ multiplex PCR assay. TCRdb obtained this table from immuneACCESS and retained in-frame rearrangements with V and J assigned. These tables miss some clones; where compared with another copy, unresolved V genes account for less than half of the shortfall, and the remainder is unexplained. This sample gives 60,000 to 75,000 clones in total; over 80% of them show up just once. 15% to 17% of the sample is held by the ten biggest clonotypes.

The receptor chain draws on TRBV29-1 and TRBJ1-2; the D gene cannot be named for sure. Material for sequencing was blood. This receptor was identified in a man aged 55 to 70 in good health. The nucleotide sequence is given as TGCAGCGGATACACTAACTATGGCTACACCTTC. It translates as CSGYTNYGYTF.